This T cell receptor beta chain was sequenced for a study of cytomegalovirus exposure and HLA in healthy donors. Study findings and constraints: Sequencing depth across donors, presence/absence analyses assumed, was roughly uniform. One later analysis reportedly identified an Asian-associated ancestry cluster that showed fewer N-insertions than the approximately 710-donor mean.

The table lists this clone with a count of one. Its antigen is unidentified. Likely unrecorded immune exposures existed in these nominally healthy donors. The PCR employed 60 Vbeta primers together with 13 Jbeta primers. Assay used: immunoSEQ multiplex PCR; TCRdb lists only in-frame clones, some missing. The repertoire includes 150,000 to 200,000 clones, about 80% of them detected once, and 6.5% to 8.5% sits in the top ten. This CDR3 contains 16 residues. Trimming took 0 bases from V and 1 from J, leaving 13 bases between them. The germline CDR1 and CDR2 sequences are MGHRA and YSYEKL. Sequenced input: PBMCs. The chain joins TRBV4-1 to TRBJ2-7; TRBD1 is a possible D gene (6 bases). The clonotype comes from a man aged 25 to 40 in good health and CMV-seropositive. This CDR3 is CASSQDRSGVSYEQYF. The CDR3, as DNA: TGCGCCAGCAGCCAAGATAGGTCAGGGGTTTCCTACGAGCAGTACTTC.